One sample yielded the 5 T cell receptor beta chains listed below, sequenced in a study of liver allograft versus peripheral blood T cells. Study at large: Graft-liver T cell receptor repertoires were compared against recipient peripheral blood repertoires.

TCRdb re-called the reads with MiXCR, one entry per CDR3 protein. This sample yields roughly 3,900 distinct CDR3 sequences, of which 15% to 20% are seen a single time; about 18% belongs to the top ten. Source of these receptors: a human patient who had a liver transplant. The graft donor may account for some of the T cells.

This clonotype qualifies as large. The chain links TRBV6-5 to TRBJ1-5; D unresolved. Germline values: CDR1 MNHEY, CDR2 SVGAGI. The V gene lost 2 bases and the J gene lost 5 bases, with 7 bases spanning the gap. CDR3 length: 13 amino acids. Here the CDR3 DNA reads TGTGCCAGCAGTTACGGGAGGGATCAGCCCCAGCATTTT. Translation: CASSYGRDQPQHF.

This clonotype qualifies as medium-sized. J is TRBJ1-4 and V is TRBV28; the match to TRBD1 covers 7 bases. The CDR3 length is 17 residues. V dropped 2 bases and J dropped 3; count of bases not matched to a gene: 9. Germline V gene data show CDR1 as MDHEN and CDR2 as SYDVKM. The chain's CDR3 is CASSLPIGGSANEKLFF. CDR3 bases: TGTGCCAGCAGTTTACCAATAGGGGGCTCGGCTAATGAAAAACTGTTTTTT. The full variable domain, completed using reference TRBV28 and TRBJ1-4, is DVKVTQSSRYLVKRTGEKVFLECVQDMDHENMFWYRQDPGLGLRLIYFSYDVKMKEKGDIPEGYSVSREKKERFSLILESASTNQTSMYLCASSLPIGGSANEKLFFGSGTQLSVL.

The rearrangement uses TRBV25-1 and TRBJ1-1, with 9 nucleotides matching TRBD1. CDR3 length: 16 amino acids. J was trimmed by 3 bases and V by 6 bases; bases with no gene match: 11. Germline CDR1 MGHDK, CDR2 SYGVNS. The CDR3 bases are TGTGCCAGCAGAGACAGACAGGGGGTAGGGGACACTGAAGCTTTCTTT. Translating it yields CASRDRQGVGDTEAFF.

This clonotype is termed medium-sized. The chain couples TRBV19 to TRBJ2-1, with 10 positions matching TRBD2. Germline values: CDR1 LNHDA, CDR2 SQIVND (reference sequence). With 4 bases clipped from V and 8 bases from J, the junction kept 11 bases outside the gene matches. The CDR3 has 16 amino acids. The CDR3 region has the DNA TGTGCCAGTAGTAGTCCAGTACTAGCGGGGTTCGATGAGCAGTTCTTC. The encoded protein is CASSSPVLAGFDEQFF.

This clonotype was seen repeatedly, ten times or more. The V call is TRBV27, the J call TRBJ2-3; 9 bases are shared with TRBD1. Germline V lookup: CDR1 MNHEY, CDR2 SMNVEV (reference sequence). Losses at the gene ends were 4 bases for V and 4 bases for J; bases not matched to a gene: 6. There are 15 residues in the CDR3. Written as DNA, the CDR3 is TGTGCCAGCAGTTCGGGACAGGGTTTAGCAGATACGCAGTATTTT. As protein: CASSSGQGLADTQYF.